This T cell receptor (beta chain) was obtained from a study of T cells in women clearing cervical HPV infection. As for this clone: Read data end 3 residues before the CDR3 end; the end is taken from the germline J gene.

The data were produced by immunoSEQ multiplex PCR, yet TCRdb's version contains in-frame clones alone and is incomplete. This sample contains about 39,000 clones. CDR1 is SGHRS, CDR2 YFSETQ, per germline. V was shortened by 5 bases and J by 4 bases, with 10 bases between the two germline ends. The CDR3 is 12 residues long. This TCR came from a woman aged 18 to 75 with a cervical HPV16 infection that either progressed to CIN3+ or cleared (not recorded which). Sequencing input: blood buffy coat. This sequence joins TRBV5-1 and TRBJ2-7; possibly TRBD1 for D (5 bases). CDR3 DNA (partial): TGCGCCAGCAGTCTTCAGGGTTACGAG. Encoded protein: CASSLQGYE. The whole CDR3 sequence is CASSLQGYEQYF.